The rows below give T cell receptor beta chains drawn from one sample of a study of shared clonotypes between healthy human individuals. Some clones are missing from TCRdb's copy, which holds only in-frame ones; the method was immunoSEQ multiplex PCR. The sample contains some 2.1 million clones, 85% to 95% of which appear only once. Material for sequencing was naive CD8+ T cells from PBMCs. The origin of the receptors is a man in his late teens or twenties in good health. Some clones in this sample may be carry-over from other donors' samples. Both conserved end residues are part of each CDR3. The D gene is left open where the match is weak. Only part of the rows carry a size: once, few, many, or a class if the clone is expanded.

TRBJ2-1	NA	TRBV6-1	NA	TGTGCCAGCAGTGAAAGAGCTAGCTCCTACAATGAGCAGTTCTTC	CASSERASSYNEQFF
TRBJ2-3	NA	TRBV9	TRBD1	TGTGCCAGCAGCCAGGGGGTTTCTAGCACAGATACGCAGTATTTT	CASSQGVSSTDTQYF
TRBJ1-2	NA	TRBV2	NA	TGTGCCAGCAGGGACACAGGAAACTATGGCTACACCTTC	CASRDTGNYGYTF
TRBJ2-1	NA	TRBV12-5	NA	TGTGCTAGTGGTCCCGAGGCCGGGCTCTATCTCTTC	CASGPEAGLYLF
TRBJ2-5	once	TRBV10-3	TRBD2	TGTGCCAGCGGACTAGCGGGAGAGGGTGGAGAGACCCAGTACTTC	CASGLAGEGGETQYF
TRBJ1-3	NA	TRBV2	NA	TGTGCCAGCAGTCTATGGGAGGGGAGCGGAAACACCATATATTTT	CASSLWEGSGNTIYF
TRBJ2-7	NA	TRBV9	TRBD2	TGTGCCAGCAGCCCGGGAGGCACCTACGAGCAGTACTTC	CASSPGGTYEQYF
TRBJ1-3	NA	TRBV6-5	NA	TGTGCCAGCAGTTACGGCCAGGGGTCGGGAAACACCATATATTTT	CASSYGQGSGNTIYF
TRBJ1-2	NA	TRBV27	NA	TGTGCCAGCAGTTTATCGTCCCAGGGGGGCTACACCTTC	CASSLSSQGGYTF
TRBJ2-7	NA	TRBV11-2	TRBD2	TGTGCCAGCAGTCCGACTAGCGACAGCTCCTACGAGCAGTACTTC	CASSPTSDSSYEQYF
TRBJ2-7	NA	TRBV28	TRBD2	TGTGCCAGCAGTACCTCCGGGACTAGAAACGAGCAGTACTTC	CASSTSGTRNEQYF
TRBJ1-5	NA	TRBV28	TRBD1	TGTGCCAGCAGTCGTAAAACAGGGGGCCATCAGCCCCAGCATTTT	CASSRKTGGHQPQHF
TRBJ1-2	NA	TRBV25-1	NA	TGTGCCAGCAGTGAGGATGGGTTCCGGCAAAGTGGCTACACCTTC	CASSEDGFRQSGYTF
TRBJ2-7	NA	TRBV15	NA	TGTGCCACCAGCAGGCCAGGAATACAGGGTCGGGGGGAGCAGTACTTC	CATSRPGIQGRGEQYF
TRBJ2-5	NA	TRBV11-2	NA	TGTGCCAGCAGCTTAGATGGGGCAGGAAAAGAGACCCAGTACTTC	CASSLDGAGKETQYF
TRBJ2-1	once	TRBV13	NA	TGTGCCAGCAGCCCGAGACTAGGCAATGAGCAGTTCTTC	CASSPRLGNEQFF
TRBJ1-5	NA	TRBV18	TRBD1	TGTGCCAGCTCACCAGTGGTGGACAGGGTGTTTGGACCCCAGCATTTT	CASSPVVDRVFGPQHF
TRBJ1-6	NA	TRBV4-3	TRBD1	TGCGCCAGCAGCCAATGGACAGGGTTGCGTTCACCCCTCCACTTT	CASSQWTGLRSPLHF
TRBJ1-5	few	TRBV28	NA	TGTGCCAGCAGTACTTTTAGCAATCAGCCCCAGCATTTT	CASSTFSNQPQHF
TRBJ2-7	once	TRBV2	TRBD2	TGTGCCAGCAGTGAGGGAGGGGACCCCGGCCTGGAGCAGTACTTC	CASSEGGDPGLEQYF
TRBJ2-7	NA	TRBV27	NA	TGTGCCAGCAGTTTAAGTGGCAGGGGCTCCTACGAGCAGTACTTC	CASSLSGRGSYEQYF
TRBJ2-7	NA	TRBV6-1	TRBD2	TGTGCCAGCAGTGAATTGGAGGGAGGGCCTAGGTACGAGCAGTACTTC	CASSELEGGPRYEQYF
TRBJ1-4	once	TRBV6-6	TRBD1	TGTGCCAGCAGTCCCGGGACAGGGCTGATGCTGTTTTTT	CASSPGTGLMLFF
TRBJ2-7	NA	TRBV28	NA	TGTGCCAGCAGTTTACCTAACTCCTACGAGCAGTACTTC	CASSLPNSYEQYF
TRBJ1-1	NA	TRBV28	TRBD1	TGTGCCAGCAGGGACAGGCTCGGAGAAGCTTTCTTT	CASRDRLGEAFF
TRBJ2-3	once	TRBV27	NA	TGTGCCAGCAGTTCGCCAGGGTTGGGCACAGATACGCAGTATTTT	CASSSPGLGTDTQYF
TRBJ1-1	NA	TRBV25-1	NA	TGTGCCAGCAGTGGGCGAGGGGAAAGTGAAGCTTTCTTT	CASSGRGESEAFF
TRBJ1-1	NA	TRBV4-2	TRBD1	TGTGCCAGCAGCCAATCCCGCCAGGGGGTAGCTTTCTTT	CASSQSRQGVAFF
TRBJ2-7	NA	TRBV5-5	NA	TGTGCCAGCAGCCCTAGTTACAGGGACGGCTACGAGCAGTACTTC	CASSPSYRDGYEQYF
TRBJ2-1	NA	TRBV10-3	NA	TGTGCCATCAGTGAGTCGAAGGATGGGACGGCAAACAATGAGCAGTTCTTC	CAISESKDGTANNEQFF
TRBJ2-7	NA	TRBV5-6	NA	TGTGCCAGCAGTTACCAGGGGACGCGCGAGCAGTACTTC	CASSYQGTREQYF
TRBJ2-1	NA	TRBV6-5	NA	TGTGCCAGCGGATATATAAATGAGCAGTTCTTC	CASGYINEQFF
TRBJ2-7	NA	TRBV7-9	TRBD2	TGTGCCAGCAGGGGGGAGGGGACCATGCCCTACGAGCAGTACTTC	CASRGEGTMPYEQYF
TRBJ2-7	NA	TRBV7-9	NA	TGTGCCAGCAGTAGGGACCCCTTGGGTGAGCAGTACTTC	CASSRDPLGEQYF
TRBJ2-1	NA	TRBV5-1	TRBD2	TGCGCCAGCAGCTACACTCCTCTAGCGGGAGGGGCATACCACTTATCCTACAATGAGCAGTTCTTC	CASSYTPLAGGAYHLSYNEQFF
TRBJ2-7	NA	TRBV6-1	NA	TGTGCCAGCAGTGAAGGGACGAGGAGCTCCTACGAGCAGTACTTC	CASSEGTRSSYEQYF
TRBJ1-6	NA	TRBV28	NA	TGTGCCAGCAGACTGCACGGGAGGGGGTCACCCCTCCACTTT	CASRLHGRGSPLHF
TRBJ2-2	NA	TRBV5-4	TRBD2	TGTGCCAGCAGCCCCTCCCCAGCGGGAGCGGCGAACACCGGGGAGCTGTTTTTT	CASSPSPAGAANTGELFF